The clone carrying this T cell receptor (beta chain) was picked up a small number of times. Its antigen is still unknown. V lost 0 bases and J lost 3, with 12 bases in between. The CDR3 length is 16 residues. The data originate from a study of beta chain features in type 1 diabetes. Study-wide results and limits: Fewer insertions but more deletions were seen at VDJ junctions in type 1 diabetes patients.

Reverse transcribing all isolated RNA meant expressed TCRB transcripts were sequenced. Using immunoSEQ multiplex PCR, the repertoire was profiled, and TCRdb retains in-frame clones only, with some absent. The sample carries roughly 300,000 clones, 13% to 15% recorded once. This receptor was taken from a man between 25 and 39 years old in good health. The sample comprised central memory CD4+ T cells from blood. The rearrangement uses TRBV23-1 and TRBJ1-5; the D gene is possibly TRBD1 (5 bases). TRBV23-1 carries the ORF label, with uncertain function. In DNA form, the CDR3 reads TGCGCCAGCAGTCAATCGAAGGGGATTTTCAATCAGCCCCAGCATTTT. Translation: CASSQSKGIFNQPQHF.